This T cell receptor (beta chain) originates from a study of beta chain features in type 1 diabetes. As for the study in general: Examination covered around 98,000,000 sorted cells spanning all samples. The study's findings and limits: Moderately but significantly shorter TCRB CDR3s were found in Type 1 diabetes patients in all four CD4+ subsets. Here, the possible influence of HLA type (on TCRB rearrangement) remained unresolved.

Per the germline V gene, CDR1 is LNHDA and CDR2 is SQIVND (reference sequence). The CDR3 covers 13 residues. V dropped 6 bases and J dropped 7 bases, with 10 bases sitting between them. In this sample, this clone turned up a few times. The antigen remains undetermined. All of the isolated RNA was reverse transcribed, so expressed TCRB transcripts were sequenced. Measured with immunoSEQ multiplex PCR; TCRdb has only the in-frame clones, and not every one. The sample gives over 200,000 clones, about 11% of which show up once; around 0.017% is in the top ten. Using CD45RO/CCR7/CD25/CD127/CD95/CD27, CD4+ naive, central memory, regulatory and stem cell-like memory cells were sorted.

V and J are TRBV19 and TRBJ1-6; maybe TRBD1 (6 bases). Material: naive CD4+ T cells from blood. The sequence came from a young man with type 1 diabetes. The DNA of the CDR3 is TGTGCCAGTAGACAGGGCCAGAATTCACCCCTCCACTTT. This gives the protein CASRQGQNSPLHF. The full variable domain, in which reference TRBV19 and TRBJ1-6 provide the parts outside the CDR3, is DGGITQSPKYLFRKEGQNVTLSCEQNLNHDAMYWYRQDPGQGLRLIYYSQIVNDFQKGDIAEGYSVSREKKESFPLTVTSAQKNPTAFYLCASRQGQNSPLHFGNGTRLTVT.